This is a list of T cell receptor beta chains from one sample in a study of early T cells in non-severe SARS-CoV-2 infection. TCRdb redid the calling of the 5' RACE reads with MiXCR, one entry per CDR3 protein. The top ten hold roughly 15% of the sample, which has about 33,000 distinct CDR3 sequences, less than 5.5% seen once. The sample comprised whole blood. These receptors all come from an adult who was a healthcare worker with PCR-confirmed SARS-CoV-2 infection or an uninfected control (not recorded which). CDR3s include the opening cysteine and the closing phenylalanine or tryptophan. D genes are given only for firm matches. Some rows have no size entry. The others give once, few or many, or a class for an expanded clone.

abundance	d_gene	v_gene	j_gene	CDR3nt	CDR3aa
many	.	TRBV28	TRBJ1-1	TGTGCCAGCAGTTACGCACTACGGGGCAGGACTGAAGCTTTCTTT	CASSYALRGRTEAFF
.	TRBD2	TRBV20-1	TRBJ2-7	TGCAGTGCTGGTAGCGGGGGGGCCGACGAGCAGTACTTC	CSAGSGGADEQYF
few	.	TRBV28	TRBJ2-1	TGTGCCAGCAGCCGATACAGGGGGGGAAGCTCCTACAATGAGCAGTTCTTC	CASSRYRGGSSYNEQFF
.	TRBD1	TRBV6-5	TRBJ2-5	TGTGCCAGCAGTTCCACGAGGGACAGAGAAGAGACCCAGTACTTC	CASSSTRDREETQYF
.	TRBD2	TRBV7-2	TRBJ2-2	TGTGCCAGCAGCATAGGCGGGGGGTTTAACACCGGGGAGCTGTTTTTT	CASSIGGGFNTGELFF
few	.	TRBV5-4	TRBJ2-7	TGTGCCAGCAGCCCTACCCCGGGAAAGCACTACGAGCAGTACTTC	CASSPTPGKHYEQYF
few	.	TRBV19	TRBJ1-5	TGTGCCAGGACTCATGGCAATCAGCCCCAGCATTTT	CARTHGNQPQHF
many	.	TRBV12-3/TRBV12-4	TRBJ1-1	TGTGCCAGCAGTATACATCAGGGCCCGGACACTGAAGCTTTCTTT	CASSIHQGPDTEAFF
few	TRBD1	TRBV11-1	TRBJ2-1	TGTGCCAGCAGCTTAGTAGGGGGCGCGTACAATGAGCAGTTCTTC	CASSLVGGAYNEQFF
few	.	TRBV12-3/TRBV12-4	TRBJ2-1	TGTGCCAGCAGTCCACCGCCGACGGGATACAATGAGCAGTTCTTC	CASSPPPTGYNEQFF
.	TRBD1	TRBV28	TRBJ1-2	TGTGCCAGCAGTTTACTACAGGGGGTCCTCTATGGCTACACCTTC	CASSLLQGVLYGYTF
few	.	TRBV12-3/TRBV12-4	TRBJ1-5	TGTGCCAGCAGTTTCCTTTTGGGGGGCAATCAGCCCCAGCATTTT	CASSFLLGGNQPQHF
few	.	TRBV19	TRBJ1-2	TGTGCCAGTAGTATAGGGGCCCGGGGAGACTATGGCTACACCTTC	CASSIGARGDYGYTF
many	.	TRBV7-2	TRBJ1-6	TGTGCCAGCAGCTTAGAGGCAGGGAATTCACCCCTCCACTTT	CASSLEAGNSPLHF
many	.	TRBV7-2	TRBJ2-7	TGTGCCAGCAGCTCGGGGGGCAGGGCACCCTACGAGCAGTACTTC	CASSSGGRAPYEQYF
many	.	TRBV29-1	TRBJ2-2	TGCAGCGTTGAAGATCTGGGGGGAGGCGGCACCGGGGAGCTGTTTTTT	CSVEDLGGGGTGELFF
many	.	TRBV7-2	TRBJ2-1	TGTGCCAGCAGCTCTAGTGGGGGCAGCTCCTACAATGAGCAGTTCTTC	CASSSSGGSSYNEQFF
many	TRBD1	TRBV20-1	TRBJ1-1	TGCAGTCCCACTCAGGCCGGGACAGCGAACACTGAAGCTTTCTTT	CSPTQAGTANTEAFF
.	.	TRBV7-8	TRBJ1-6	TGTGCCAGCAGCCCCGGACAGACTAATTCACCCCTCCACTTT	CASSPGQTNSPLHF
many	TRBD1	TRBV11-1	TRBJ2-6	TGTGCCAGCAGCCGACAGGGATACACCTCTGGGGCCAACGTCCTGACTTTC	CASSRQGYTSGANVLTF
.	.	TRBV7-2	TRBJ1-2	TGTGCCAGCAGCTTACACAGTGTCTCCTATGGCTACACCTTC	CASSLHSVSYGYTF
many	.	TRBV19	TRBJ2-6	TGTGCCAGTAGTAGTGACTTCTCTGGGGCCAACGTCCTGACTTTC	CASSSDFSGANVLTF
many	TRBD1	TRBV6-1	TRBJ2-1	TGTGCCAGCAGTGAAGGGGACAGGGGGGTTTGGAATGAGCAGTTCTTC	CASSEGDRGVWNEQFF
many	.	TRBV11-1	TRBJ2-7	TGTGCCAGCAGCTTATCAAGTCTCCGGGAGCAGTACTTC	CASSLSSLREQYF
many	.	TRBV12-3/TRBV12-4	TRBJ1-5	TGTGCCAGCAGTTTAGCGCTCAATTTTCAGCCCCAGCATTTT	CASSLALNFQPQHF
many	.	TRBV20-1	TRBJ2-5	TGCAGTGCTGGCGTACAAGAGACCCAGTACTTC	CSAGVQETQYF
.	.	TRBV7-9	TRBJ2-2	TGTGCCAGCAGCTTCCTCCGGGTCCAAAACACCGGGGAGCTGTTTTTT	CASSFLRVQNTGELFF
few	.	TRBV12-3/TRBV12-4	TRBJ2-3	TGTGCCAGCAAGCTTAGCACAGATACGCAGTATTTT	CASKLSTDTQYF
few	.	TRBV18	TRBJ2-7	TGTGCCAGCTCACCTATGGGGCAGGGCGAGTACGAGCAGTACTTC	CASSPMGQGEYEQYF